This TCR beta chain is from a study of human T cells and chemical hapten exposure. Study overall: Cases of alopecia areata, totalis or universalis occurred in a predominantly female patient group. Study-wide points: Following DPC sensitization, TCRs present above 1 in 1000 frequency showed no change.

Time point of the sample: patch test 2, 6 weeks after DPC sensitization. The treatment: therapeutic diphenylcyclopropenone sensitization with weekly scalp DPC. The study extracted total RNA from unfractionated whole blood. The CDR3 spans 14 residues. Germline V gene data show CDR1 as MNHEY and CDR2 as SVGEGT. V was cut by 6 bases and J by 2 bases, with 14 bases left in between. What the library attached to individual cDNA molecules were unique molecular identifiers. MiXCR, applied by TCRdb to the RACE reads, yields one record per CDR3 protein. The sample yields about 85,000 distinct CDR3 sequences, 11% seen once. This clonotype was recorded at least ten times. Antigen: not known.

The receptor was derived from a man between 18 and 29 years old with alopecia areata. Some clones in this sample may be carry-over from other donors' samples. The genes are TRBV6-2 or TRBV6-3 and TRBJ2-7; maybe TRBD1 (5 bases). The specimen was whole blood, collected in connection with sensitization to the hapten diphenylcyclopropenone (DPC). The CDR3 bases are TGTGCCAGCAGCGTAGACAGTACTACCTACGAGCAGTACTTC. It yields the protein CASSVDSTTYEQYF.